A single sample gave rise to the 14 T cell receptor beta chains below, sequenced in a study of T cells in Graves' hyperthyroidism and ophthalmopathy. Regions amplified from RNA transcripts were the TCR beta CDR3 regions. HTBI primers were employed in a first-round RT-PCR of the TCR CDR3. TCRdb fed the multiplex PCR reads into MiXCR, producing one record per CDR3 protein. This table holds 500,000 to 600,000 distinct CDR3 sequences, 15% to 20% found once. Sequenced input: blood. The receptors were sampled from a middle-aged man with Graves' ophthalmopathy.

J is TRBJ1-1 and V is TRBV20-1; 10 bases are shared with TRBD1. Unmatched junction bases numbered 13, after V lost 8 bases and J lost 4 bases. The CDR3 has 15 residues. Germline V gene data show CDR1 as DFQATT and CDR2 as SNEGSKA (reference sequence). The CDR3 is CSNPTGGSGITEAFF. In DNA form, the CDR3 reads TGCAGTAACCCGACAGGGGGCTCCGGGATCACTGAAGCTTTCTTT.

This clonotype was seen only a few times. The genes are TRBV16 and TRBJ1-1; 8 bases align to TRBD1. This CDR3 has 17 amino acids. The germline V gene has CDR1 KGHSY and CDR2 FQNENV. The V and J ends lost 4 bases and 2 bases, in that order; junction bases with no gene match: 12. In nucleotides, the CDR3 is TGTGCCAGCAGCCGCCTTATGGGGACAGGACCTAACACTGAAGCTTTCTTT. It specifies CASSRLMGTGPNTEAFF.

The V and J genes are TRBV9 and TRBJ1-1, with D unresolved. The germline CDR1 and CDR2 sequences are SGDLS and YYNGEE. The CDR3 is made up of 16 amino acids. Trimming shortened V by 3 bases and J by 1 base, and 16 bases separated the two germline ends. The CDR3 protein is CASSADLGRTNTEAFF. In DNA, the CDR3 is TGTGCCAGCAGCGCAGACCTCGGACGGACGAACACTGAAGCTTTCTTT.

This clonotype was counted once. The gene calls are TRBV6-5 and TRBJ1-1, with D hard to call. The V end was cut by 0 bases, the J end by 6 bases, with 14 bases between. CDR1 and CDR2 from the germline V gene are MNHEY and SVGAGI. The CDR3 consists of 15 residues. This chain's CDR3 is CASSYSNRLGAEAFF. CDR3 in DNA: TGTGCCAGCAGTTACTCGAACAGACTAGGAGCTGAAGCTTTCTTT.

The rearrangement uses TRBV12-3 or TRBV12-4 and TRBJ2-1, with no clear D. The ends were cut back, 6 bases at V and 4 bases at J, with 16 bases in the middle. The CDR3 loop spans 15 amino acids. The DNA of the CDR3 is TGTGCCAGCAGCCTAGGCCGAAGCCGATACAATGAGCAGTTCTTC. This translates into CASSLGRSRYNEQFF.

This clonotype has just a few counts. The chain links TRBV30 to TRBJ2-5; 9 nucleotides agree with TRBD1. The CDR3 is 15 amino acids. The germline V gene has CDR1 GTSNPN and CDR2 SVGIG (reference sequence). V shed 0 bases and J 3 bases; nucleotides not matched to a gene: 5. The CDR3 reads CAWSVLTGGEETQYF. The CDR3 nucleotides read TGTGCCTGGAGTGTACTAACAGGGGGCGAAGAGACCCAGTACTTC.

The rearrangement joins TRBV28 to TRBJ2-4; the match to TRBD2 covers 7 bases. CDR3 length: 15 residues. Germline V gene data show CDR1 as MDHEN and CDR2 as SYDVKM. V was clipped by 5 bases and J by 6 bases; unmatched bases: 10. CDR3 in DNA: TGTGCCAGCAGTCTGGGGGAGGGCGGACTAAACATTCAGTACTTC. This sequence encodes CASSLGEGGLNIQYF. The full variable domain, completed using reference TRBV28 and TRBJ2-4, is DVKVTQSSRYLVKRTGEKVFLECVQDMDHENMFWYRQDPGLGLRLIYFSYDVKMKEKGDIPEGYSVSREKKERFSLILESASTNQTSMYLCASSLGEGGLNIQYFGAGTRLSVL.

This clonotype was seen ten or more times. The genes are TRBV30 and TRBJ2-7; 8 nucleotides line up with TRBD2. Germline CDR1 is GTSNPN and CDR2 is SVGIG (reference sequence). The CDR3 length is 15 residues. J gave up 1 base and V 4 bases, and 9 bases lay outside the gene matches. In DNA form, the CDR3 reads TGTGCCTGGAACAAAGGCGGGACTAGTTCCTACGAGCAGTACTTC. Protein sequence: CAWNKGGTSSYEQYF.

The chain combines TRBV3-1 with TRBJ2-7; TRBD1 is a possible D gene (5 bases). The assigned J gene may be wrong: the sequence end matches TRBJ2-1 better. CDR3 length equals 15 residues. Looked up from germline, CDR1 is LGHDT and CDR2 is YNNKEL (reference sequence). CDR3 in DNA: TGTGCCAGCAGCCAAGTTTTCCAGGGCCCCTACGAGCAGTTCTTC. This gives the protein CASSQVFQGPYEQFF.

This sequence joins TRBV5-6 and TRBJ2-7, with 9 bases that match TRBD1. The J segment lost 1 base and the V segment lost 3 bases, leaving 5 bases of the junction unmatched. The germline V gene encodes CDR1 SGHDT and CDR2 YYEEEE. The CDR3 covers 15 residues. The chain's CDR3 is CASSSAGTGSYEQYF. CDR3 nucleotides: TGTGCCAGCAGCTCGGCCGGGACAGGGTCCTACGAGCAGTACTTC.

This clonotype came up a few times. Written as DNA, the CDR3 is TGTGCCAGCAGTAGCCTCGGACAGGGGGGGGGTGGCTACACCTTC. This translates into CASSSLGQGGGGYTF. The V call is TRBV6-1, the J call TRBJ1-2; 10 nucleotides agree with TRBD1. The J segment lost 7 bases and the V segment lost 5 bases, leaving 10 bases of the junction unmatched. The CDR3 has 15 residues. Germline CDR1 reads MNHNS; CDR2 reads SASEGT.

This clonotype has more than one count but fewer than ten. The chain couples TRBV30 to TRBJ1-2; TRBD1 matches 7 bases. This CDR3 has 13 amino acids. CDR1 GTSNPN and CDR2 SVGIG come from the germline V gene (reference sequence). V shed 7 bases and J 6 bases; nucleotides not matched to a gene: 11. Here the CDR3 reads CAFQGGGLNGYTF. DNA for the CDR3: TGTGCCTTCCAGGGGGGAGGCTTAAATGGCTACACCTTC. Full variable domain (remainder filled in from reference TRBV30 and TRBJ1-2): SQTIHQWPATLVQPVGSPLSLECTVEGTSNPNLYWYRQAAGRGLQLLFYSVGIGQISSEVPQNLSASRPQDRQFILSSKKLLLSDSGFYLCAFQGGGLNGYTFGSGTRLTVV.

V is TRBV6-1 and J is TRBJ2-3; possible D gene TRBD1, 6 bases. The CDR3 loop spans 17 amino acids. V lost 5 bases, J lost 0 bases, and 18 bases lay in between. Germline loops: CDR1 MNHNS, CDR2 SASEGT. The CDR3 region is CASSHHRTAKSTDTQYF. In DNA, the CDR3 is TGTGCCAGCAGTCACCACAGGACAGCCAAAAGCACAGATACGCAGTATTTT.

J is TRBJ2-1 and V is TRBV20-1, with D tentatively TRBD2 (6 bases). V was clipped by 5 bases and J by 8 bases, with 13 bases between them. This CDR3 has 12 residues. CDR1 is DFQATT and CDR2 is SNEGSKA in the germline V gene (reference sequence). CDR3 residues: CSAEGTFDEQFF. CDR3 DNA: TGCAGTGCTGAAGGGACTTTTGATGAGCAGTTCTTC.